A selection of T cell receptor beta chains follows, all from one sample in a study of blood T cell repertoires in COVID-19. Measured with immunoSEQ multiplex PCR; TCRdb has only the in-frame clones, and not every one. The data show under 150,000 clones, 70% to 85% seen once. Sample: peripheral blood. These receptors originate from a man between 65 and 85 years old with active or convalescent COVID-19. Each CDR3 is given with its conserved first and last residue. A D gene is named only where the DNA matches it firmly. Part of the rows lack a size; the others show once, few, many or a class for expanded clones.

cdr3_length: 15; v_call: TRBV11-3; clone_size: .; j_call: TRBJ1-6; d_call: TRBD1; cdr3_nt: TGTGCCAGCAGCACCAAGACAGGGGGCGTTTCACCCCTCCACTTT; cdr3_aa: CASSTKTGGVSPLHF
cdr3_length: 14; v_call: TRBV7-2; clone_size: .; j_call: TRBJ2-7; d_call: .; cdr3_nt: TGTGCCAGCAGCCTACCCTCGAAACCCTACGAGCAGTACTTC; cdr3_aa: CASSLPSKPYEQYF
cdr3_length: 16; v_call: TRBV11-3; clone_size: .; j_call: TRBJ2-5; d_call: TRBD2; cdr3_nt: TGTGCCAGCAGTCCCTCTTACGGCGGGAGAGGAGAGACCCAGTACTTC; cdr3_aa: CASSPSYGGRGETQYF
cdr3_length: 17; v_call: TRBV18; clone_size: .; j_call: TRBJ1-4; d_call: TRBD1; cdr3_nt: TGTGCCAGCTCACCAGGGACAGGGGGCCTTGCTAATGAAAAACTGTTTTTT; cdr3_aa: CASSPGTGGLANEKLFF
cdr3_length: 13; v_call: TRBV30; clone_size: .; j_call: TRBJ1-1; d_call: .; cdr3_nt: TGTGCCTACTGGGAGGGTTTGAACACTGAAGCTTTCTTT; cdr3_aa: CAYWEGLNTEAFF
cdr3_length: 15; v_call: TRBV11-2; clone_size: .; j_call: TRBJ1-2; d_call: TRBD1; cdr3_nt: TGTGCCAGCAGCTTAGGTCAGGGGGTCCCCTATGGCTACACCTTC; cdr3_aa: CASSLGQGVPYGYTF
cdr3_length: 15; v_call: TRBV6-1; clone_size: .; j_call: TRBJ2-1; d_call: TRBD2; cdr3_nt: TGTGCCAGCAGTGATGTGGGCGGGGGTTACAATGAGCAGTTCTTC; cdr3_aa: CASSDVGGGYNEQFF
cdr3_length: 17; v_call: TRBV5-1; clone_size: .; j_call: TRBJ2-2; d_call: TRBD2; cdr3_nt: TGCGCCAGCAGCTTGGATTTGGGCGGGAGAGTTACCGGGGAGCTGTTTTTT; cdr3_aa: CASSLDLGGRVTGELFF
cdr3_length: 14; v_call: TRBV4-3; clone_size: .; j_call: TRBJ1-2; d_call: TRBD1; cdr3_nt: TGCGCCAGCAGCCAAGAGGCAGGGGGCAGGGGCTACACCTTC; cdr3_aa: CASSQEAGGRGYTF
cdr3_length: 11; v_call: TRBV2; clone_size: .; j_call: TRBJ1-4; d_call: .; cdr3_nt: TGTGCCAGCAGGTATAATGAAAAACTGTTTTTT; cdr3_aa: CASRYNEKLFF
cdr3_length: 17; v_call: TRBV4-2; clone_size: .; j_call: TRBJ2-1; d_call: TRBD2; cdr3_nt: TGTGCCAGCAGCCAAGAGCAAGCGGGAGAGATCTACAATGAGCAGTTCTTC; cdr3_aa: CASSQEQAGEIYNEQFF
cdr3_length: 14; v_call: TRBV19; clone_size: .; j_call: TRBJ1-6; d_call: .; cdr3_nt: TGTGCCAGTAGTGGGGGGGGGCGCGGATCACCCCTCCACTTT; cdr3_aa: CASSGGGRGSPLHF
cdr3_length: 15; v_call: TRBV4-1; clone_size: .; j_call: TRBJ2-2; d_call: .; cdr3_nt: TGCGCCAGCAGCCAAGTTAGGGGTAACACCGGGGAGCTGTTTTTT; cdr3_aa: CASSQVRGNTGELFF
cdr3_length: 12; v_call: TRBV6-5; clone_size: .; j_call: TRBJ2-1; d_call: TRBD1; cdr3_nt: TGTGCCAGCACCAGAGACAGGGGTGAGCAGTTCTTC; cdr3_aa: CASTRDRGEQFF
cdr3_length: 15; v_call: TRBV10-1; clone_size: .; j_call: TRBJ2-7; d_call: TRBD1; cdr3_nt: TGCGCCAGCACATCCGGGACAGAGGGCCCCTACGAGCAGTACTTC; cdr3_aa: CASTSGTEGPYEQYF
cdr3_length: 14; v_call: TRBV29-1; clone_size: .; j_call: TRBJ2-3; d_call: TRBD1; cdr3_nt: TGCAGCGCCAACAGGGGTCGCGGGACAGATACGCAGTATTTT; cdr3_aa: CSANRGRGTDTQYF
cdr3_length: 15; v_call: TRBV21-1; clone_size: .; j_call: TRBJ2-1; d_call: .; cdr3_nt: TGTGCCAGCATGGGCGGGACAGATCTCGACAATGAGCAGTTCTTC; cdr3_aa: CASMGGTDLDNEQFF
cdr3_length: 12; v_call: TRBV11-2; clone_size: few; j_call: TRBJ1-2; d_call: .; cdr3_nt: TGTGCCAGCAGCAGGGAGTTGAATGGCTACACCTTC; cdr3_aa: CASSRELNGYTF
cdr3_length: 18; v_call: TRBV7-3; clone_size: .; j_call: TRBJ2-1; d_call: TRBD1; cdr3_nt: TGTGCCAGCAGCCCCATCCCCCCGGGACAGGGGGCTTACAATGAGCAGTTCTTC; cdr3_aa: CASSPIPPGQGAYNEQFF
cdr3_length: 14; v_call: TRBV6-5; clone_size: .; j_call: TRBJ1-6; d_call: TRBD1; cdr3_nt: TGTGCCAGCAGCGCGACAGGGGGGAATTCACCCCTCCACTTT; cdr3_aa: CASSATGGNSPLHF
cdr3_length: 19; v_call: TRBV5-6; clone_size: .; j_call: TRBJ1-5; d_call: TRBD1; cdr3_nt: TGTGCCAGCAGCTTGGGCACAGGGGCCGAACGGTATAGCAATCAGCCCCAGCATTTT; cdr3_aa: CASSLGTGAERYSNQPQHF
cdr3_length: 19; v_call: TRBV19; clone_size: .; j_call: TRBJ1-5; d_call: TRBD1; cdr3_nt: TGTGCCAGTAGACAAGGATGGGGACAGGGGTATATCGGCAATCAGCCCCAGCATTTT; cdr3_aa: CASRQGWGQGYIGNQPQHF
cdr3_length: 19; v_call: TRBV12-5; clone_size: .; j_call: TRBJ1-3; d_call: .; cdr3_nt: TGTGCTAGTGGTTTGTTACAAGGAACAGGAAAAGCCTCTGGAAACACCATATATTTT; cdr3_aa: CASGLLQGTGKASGNTIYF
cdr3_length: 14; v_call: TRBV27; clone_size: .; j_call: TRBJ2-1; d_call: TRBD2; cdr3_nt: TGTGCCAGCAGCCGTCGACTAGCGGGAGATGAGCAGTTCTTC; cdr3_aa: CASSRRLAGDEQFF
cdr3_length: 16; v_call: TRBV5-6; clone_size: .; j_call: TRBJ2-2; d_call: TRBD2; cdr3_nt: TGTGCCAGCAGCGTAGGTCCGGGAGGACCCACCGGGGAGCTGTTTTTT; cdr3_aa: CASSVGPGGPTGELFF
cdr3_length: 16; v_call: TRBV6-1; clone_size: .; j_call: TRBJ2-6; d_call: .; cdr3_nt: TGTGCCAGCAGTGAATCACAGACCTCTGGGGCCAACGTCCTGACTTTC; cdr3_aa: CASSESQTSGANVLTF
cdr3_length: 14; v_call: TRBV6-1; clone_size: .; j_call: TRBJ1-2; d_call: TRBD1; cdr3_nt: TGTGCCAGCAGTGAACCGGGACAGAACTATGGCTACACCTTC; cdr3_aa: CASSEPGQNYGYTF
cdr3_length: 16; v_call: TRBV11-1; clone_size: .; j_call: TRBJ2-5; d_call: TRBD2; cdr3_nt: TGTGCCAGCAGCTTAGGGCTAGCGGGAGGTATCGAGACCCAGTACTTC; cdr3_aa: CASSLGLAGGIETQYF
cdr3_length: 14; v_call: TRBV5-1; clone_size: few; j_call: TRBJ1-3; d_call: TRBD1; cdr3_nt: TGCGCCAGCAGCTTGGGGGACAGGGGAAACACCATATATTTT; cdr3_aa: CASSLGDRGNTIYF
cdr3_length: 15; v_call: TRBV6-4; clone_size: .; j_call: TRBJ2-1; d_call: TRBD2; cdr3_nt: TGTGCCAGCAGTGTCGGACTAGCGGCCGTCAATGAGCAGTTCTTC; cdr3_aa: CASSVGLAAVNEQFF
cdr3_length: 15; v_call: TRBV15; clone_size: .; j_call: TRBJ1-1; d_call: TRBD1; cdr3_nt: TGTGCCACCAGCAGAGCCGCAGGGGGGAACACTGAAGCTTTCTTT; cdr3_aa: CATSRAAGGNTEAFF
cdr3_length: 15; v_call: TRBV9; clone_size: .; j_call: TRBJ1-2; d_call: TRBD1; cdr3_nt: TGTGCCAGCAGCTTAACGGGACAGGGGCTCAATGGCTACACCTTC; cdr3_aa: CASSLTGQGLNGYTF
cdr3_length: 16; v_call: TRBV4-3; clone_size: few; j_call: TRBJ1-2; d_call: .; cdr3_nt: TGCGCCAGCAGCCTAGTACTGGGGGGGGACAACTATGGCTACACCTTC; cdr3_aa: CASSLVLGGDNYGYTF
cdr3_length: 12; v_call: TRBV4-3; clone_size: .; j_call: TRBJ1-2; d_call: .; cdr3_nt: TGCGCCAGCAGCCAAGACAGGAGGAGCTACACCTTC; cdr3_aa: CASSQDRRSYTF
cdr3_length: 13; v_call: TRBV30; clone_size: .; j_call: TRBJ2-1; d_call: TRBD2; cdr3_nt: TGTGCCTGGTTAGCGGGGGGCAAGAATGAGCAGTTCTTC; cdr3_aa: CAWLAGGKNEQFF
cdr3_length: 15; v_call: TRBV2; clone_size: .; j_call: TRBJ1-5; d_call: .; cdr3_nt: TGTGCCAGCAGTGAAGTAGGACAGTTCAATCAGCCCCAGCATTTT; cdr3_aa: CASSEVGQFNQPQHF
cdr3_length: 13; v_call: TRBV3-1/TRBV3-2; clone_size: .; j_call: TRBJ2-7; d_call: .; cdr3_nt: TGTGCCAGCAGCCAAGATGGGAGCTACGAGCAGTACTTC; cdr3_aa: CASSQDGSYEQYF
cdr3_length: 15; v_call: TRBV4-1; clone_size: .; j_call: TRBJ1-1; d_call: .; cdr3_nt: TGCGCCAGCAGCCAAAAAAAGGGGTTGGACACTGAAGCTTTCTTT; cdr3_aa: CASSQKKGLDTEAFF
cdr3_length: 16; v_call: TRBV19; clone_size: .; j_call: TRBJ1-5; d_call: TRBD1; cdr3_nt: TGTGCCAGTAAGGACAGGGGGAGTTATAGCAATCAGCCCCAGCATTTT; cdr3_aa: CASKDRGSYSNQPQHF
cdr3_length: 21; v_call: TRBV3-1/TRBV3-2; clone_size: .; j_call: TRBJ2-2; d_call: .; cdr3_nt: TGTGCCAGCAGCCAAGATTGCCACCCGGAAAAGAACTATCCGGACACCGGGGAGCTGTTTTTT; cdr3_aa: CASSQDCHPEKNYPDTGELFF
cdr3_length: 14; v_call: TRBV14; clone_size: .; j_call: TRBJ1-1; d_call: TRBD1; cdr3_nt: TGTGCCAGCAGCCCCGGGACAGCGAACACTGAAGCTTTCTTT; cdr3_aa: CASSPGTANTEAFF
cdr3_length: 15; v_call: TRBV29-1; clone_size: .; j_call: TRBJ2-5; d_call: TRBD2; cdr3_nt: TGCAGCGTTGAAGAAAGGACTAGCGGGGCCTCGACCCAGTACTTC; cdr3_aa: CSVEERTSGASTQYF
cdr3_length: 15; v_call: TRBV30; clone_size: .; j_call: TRBJ2-3; d_call: TRBD1; cdr3_nt: TGTGCCTGGAGTTATGGGACAGGACCTTTGGATACGCAGTATTTT; cdr3_aa: CAWSYGTGPLDTQYF
cdr3_length: 16; v_call: TRBV5-4; clone_size: .; j_call: TRBJ2-7; d_call: TRBD2; cdr3_nt: TGTGCCAGCAGCAGCGGGACTAGCGGACGCTCCTACGAGCAGTACTTC; cdr3_aa: CASSSGTSGRSYEQYF
cdr3_length: 15; v_call: TRBV5-4; clone_size: .; j_call: TRBJ1-2; d_call: .; cdr3_nt: TGTGCCAGCACCAAAGGGGCCGAAAATCACTATGGCTACACCTTC; cdr3_aa: CASTKGAENHYGYTF
cdr3_length: 14; v_call: TRBV19; clone_size: .; j_call: TRBJ2-1; d_call: TRBD2; cdr3_nt: TGTGCCACCAAAGGGACTAGCGGGAGCAATGAGCAGTTCTTC; cdr3_aa: CATKGTSGSNEQFF
cdr3_length: 13; v_call: TRBV28; clone_size: .; j_call: TRBJ1-2; d_call: TRBD1; cdr3_nt: TGTGCCAGCACCAGAGACAGGGGTGATGGCTACACCTTC; cdr3_aa: CASTRDRGDGYTF
cdr3_length: 15; v_call: TRBV9; clone_size: .; j_call: TRBJ1-5; d_call: .; cdr3_nt: TGTGCCAGCAGCGTCGGGGGGTCTGACAATCAGCCCCAGCATTTT; cdr3_aa: CASSVGGSDNQPQHF
cdr3_length: 13; v_call: TRBV15; clone_size: .; j_call: TRBJ1-4; d_call: .; cdr3_nt: TGTGCCACCAGCTACAGGGAGTATGAAAAACTGTTTTTT; cdr3_aa: CATSYREYEKLFF
cdr3_length: 16; v_call: TRBV19; clone_size: .; j_call: TRBJ1-2; d_call: TRBD1; cdr3_nt: TGTGCCAGTAGTATGCCGGGACAGGGTCTAAACTATGGCTACACCTTC; cdr3_aa: CASSMPGQGLNYGYTF
cdr3_length: 17; v_call: TRBV5-6; clone_size: .; j_call: TRBJ1-6; d_call: .; cdr3_nt: TGTGCCAGCAACGAGATCGGGACGACGGGGGATAATTCACCCCTCCACTTT; cdr3_aa: CASNEIGTTGDNSPLHF
cdr3_length: 16; v_call: TRBV7-2; clone_size: .; j_call: TRBJ1-4; d_call: .; cdr3_nt: TGTGCCAGCAGCTTCGGCGGGGCAGGGTCTACGGTAAAACTGTTTTTT; cdr3_aa: CASSFGGAGSTVKLFF
cdr3_length: 15; v_call: TRBV3-1/TRBV3-2; clone_size: few; j_call: TRBJ1-6; d_call: .; cdr3_nt: TGTGCCAGCAGCCAATGGTCAGGGGCCAATTCACCCCTCCACTTT; cdr3_aa: CASSQWSGANSPLHF
cdr3_length: 13; v_call: TRBV5-4; clone_size: .; j_call: TRBJ2-7; d_call: TRBD1; cdr3_nt: TGTGCAGGCGGTCGGACAGGGGACAACGAGCAGTACTTC; cdr3_aa: CAGGRTGDNEQYF
cdr3_length: 12; v_call: TRBV30; clone_size: .; j_call: TRBJ1-1; d_call: .; cdr3_nt: TGTGCCTGGACCCGAGGTGGCACTGAAGCTTTCTTT; cdr3_aa: CAWTRGGTEAFF
cdr3_length: 14; v_call: TRBV11-3; clone_size: .; j_call: TRBJ1-2; d_call: .; cdr3_nt: TGTGCCAGCAGCCCTAGGACAACCAACTATGGCTACACCTTC; cdr3_aa: CASSPRTTNYGYTF
cdr3_length: 13; v_call: TRBV28; clone_size: once; j_call: TRBJ2-2; d_call: TRBD2; cdr3_nt: TGTGCCAGCAAACTAGCGGTCCACGGGGAGCTGTTTTTT; cdr3_aa: CASKLAVHGELFF
cdr3_length: 16; v_call: TRBV28; clone_size: .; j_call: TRBJ1-1; d_call: TRBD1; cdr3_nt: TGTGCCAGCAGTTTGGGGACAGGGGATTTTGGGACTGAAGCTTTCTTT; cdr3_aa: CASSLGTGDFGTEAFF